A single TCR beta chain is shown here with its context. V was trimmed by 7 bases and J by 0 bases, leaving 10 bases between them. Per germline, CDR1 MGHRA and CDR2 YSYEKL. The CDR3 is 14 amino acids. The data originate from a study of blood T cell repertoires in COVID-19. Overall study context: Samples taken during acute and convalescent COVID-19 were collected in the United States, Italy and Spain. T cells, B-cell-depleted T cells, or PBMCs provided the cDNA or gDNA that served as material.

Per the original methods: From reference gene primer amplification, estimates of nucleated cell counts were derived. Clones were sequenced by immunoSEQ multiplex PCR, and TCRdb holds only the in-frame ones, with some missing. That table furnishes V, J and clone size, whereas the DNA furnished D and trimming. The sample holds 95,000 to 100,000 clones, 87% seen once. The rearrangement links TRBV4-1 to TRBJ1-3, with TRBD1 as a possible D gene (5 bases). This TCR derives from a woman aged 30 to 39 with acute or convalescent COVID-19. Sequencing input: peripheral blood. The CDR3 DNA follows: TGCGCCAGCACGGGGGGTCGCTCTGGAAACACCATATATTTT. Translated: CASTGGRSGNTIYF.